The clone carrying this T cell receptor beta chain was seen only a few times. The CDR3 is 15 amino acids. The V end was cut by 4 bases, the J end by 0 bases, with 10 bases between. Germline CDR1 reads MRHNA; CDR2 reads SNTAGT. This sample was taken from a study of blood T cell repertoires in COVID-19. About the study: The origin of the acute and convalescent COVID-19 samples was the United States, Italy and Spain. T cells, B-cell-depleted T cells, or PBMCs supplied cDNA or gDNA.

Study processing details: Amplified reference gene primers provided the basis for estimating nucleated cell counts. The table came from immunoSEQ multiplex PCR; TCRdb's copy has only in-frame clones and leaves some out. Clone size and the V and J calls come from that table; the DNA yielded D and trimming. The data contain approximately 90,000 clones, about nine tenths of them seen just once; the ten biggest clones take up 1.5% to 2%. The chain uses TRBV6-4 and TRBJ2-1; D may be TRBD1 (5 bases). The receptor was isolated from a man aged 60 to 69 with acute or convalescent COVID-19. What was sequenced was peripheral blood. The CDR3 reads CASSAQVSSYNEQFF. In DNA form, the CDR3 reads TGTGCCAGCAGTGCACAGGTCAGCTCCTACAATGAGCAGTTCTTC.